This T cell receptor beta chain is drawn from a study of T cell responses to AZD1222 COVID-19 vaccine. Study background: Second doses at about 4 or about 12 weeks were pooled. Study observations and caveats: Repertoire sampling was restricted to post-peak T cell response timepoints. Unmutated variant regions reportedly attract nearly half of all spike-specific TCRs. Seropositivity was recorded at baseline in only a handful of AZD1222 recipients.

Trimming removed 2 bases from V and 3 bases from J; junction bases left unmatched: 6. Germline loops: CDR1 SGHTA, CDR2 FQGTGA. CDR3 size: 15 residues. Note on this clone: Antigen: not known.

The method was immunoSEQ multiplex PCR; TCRdb's version includes in-frame clones alone and lacks a portion of them. The sample lists 150,000 to 200,000 clones; approximately 92% were seen once. This specimen consisted of peripheral blood, obtained on day 0 of AZD1222 vaccination. This sequence was found in an adult in good health. The chain is built from TRBV7-3 and TRBJ1-2, with TRBD1 matching 7 bases. The chain's CDR3 is CASSLYGQDDYGYTF. The CDR3 region has the DNA TGTGCCAGCAGCTTATACGGACAGGACGACTATGGCTACACCTTC. The variable domain in full, completed from reference TRBV7-3 and TRBJ1-2, reads GAGVSQTPSNKVTEKGKYVELRCDPISGHTALYWYRQSLGQGPEFLIYFQGTGAADDSGLPNDRFFAVRPEGSVSTLKIQRTERGDSAVYLCASSLYGQDDYGYTFGSGTRLTVV.